Listed below are T cell receptor beta chains from one sample, sequenced in a study of tumor T cells in aggressive B-cell lymphoma. Sequencing used immunoSEQ multiplex PCR; TCRdb keeps in-frame clones, though not all of them. The data hold about 3,600 clones, with roughly 89% observed a single time. The sequencing sample was made of tumor tissue. These receptors came from an adult with diffuse large B cell lymphoma. The CDR3 runs from the conserved cysteine through the conserved F or W. D genes are given only for firm matches. Size is stated for part of the rows, as once, few or many counts, or as a class when the clone is expanded.

J gene: TRBJ2-7; D gene: .; clone size: .; V gene: TRBV27; CDR3 DNA: TGTGCCAGCAGTCACGGGTACTACGAGCAGTACTTC; CDR3 protein: CASSHGYYEQYF
J gene: TRBJ2-5; D gene: TRBD2; clone size: .; V gene: TRBV11-2; CDR3 DNA: TGTGCCAGCAGCTTTTATCCGGGGGGGACCCAAGAGACCCAGTACTTC; CDR3 protein: CASSFYPGGTQETQYF
J gene: TRBJ1-3; D gene: .; clone size: .; V gene: TRBV4-3; CDR3 DNA: TGCGCCAGCAGCCAAGAGTGGGGGCAGAGGACTGGAAACACCATATATTTT; CDR3 protein: CASSQEWGQRTGNTIYF
J gene: TRBJ1-2; D gene: TRBD1; clone size: .; V gene: TRBV4-1; CDR3 DNA: TGCGCCAGCAGCGCGTACAGGGGGGGCTATGGCTACACCTTC; CDR3 protein: CASSAYRGGYGYTF
J gene: TRBJ1-5; D gene: TRBD1; clone size: .; V gene: TRBV5-3; CDR3 DNA: TGTGCCAGAAGCTGGGGACAGCGAAATCAGCCCCAGCATTTT; CDR3 protein: CARSWGQRNQPQHF
J gene: TRBJ1-1; D gene: TRBD1; clone size: .; V gene: TRBV2; CDR3 DNA: TGTGCCAGCAGTGAAATGCGGACAGGGGAGAACACTGAAGCTTTCTTT; CDR3 protein: CASSEMRTGENTEAFF
J gene: TRBJ1-2; D gene: .; clone size: few; V gene: TRBV7-2; CDR3 DNA: TGTGCCAGCAGCATAGGGGCCCAATATGGCTACACCTTC; CDR3 protein: CASSIGAQYGYTF
J gene: TRBJ2-7; D gene: .; clone size: .; V gene: TRBV27; CDR3 DNA: TGTGCCAGCAGTTTAAAGGAGTTACCATCCTACGAGCAGTACTTC; CDR3 protein: CASSLKELPSYEQYF
J gene: TRBJ2-7; D gene: TRBD1; clone size: .; V gene: TRBV15; CDR3 DNA: TGTGCCACCAGCAGGCCGGGACAGGGGCGCTACGAGCAGTACTTC; CDR3 protein: CATSRPGQGRYEQYF
J gene: TRBJ1-2; D gene: TRBD1; clone size: .; V gene: TRBV7-9; CDR3 DNA: TGTGCCAGCAGCTCGGGACAGGGGACGCGCTATGGCTACACCTTC; CDR3 protein: CASSSGQGTRYGYTF
J gene: TRBJ1-3; D gene: .; clone size: .; V gene: TRBV11-2; CDR3 DNA: TGTGCCAGCAGCTTTGCGGACAGTTCCGGAAACACCATATATTTT; CDR3 protein: CASSFADSSGNTIYF
J gene: TRBJ2-1; D gene: TRBD1; clone size: .; V gene: TRBV6-5; CDR3 DNA: TGTGCCAGCAGTTTGGGACAGGGACCCTACAATGAGCAGTTCTTC; CDR3 protein: CASSLGQGPYNEQFF